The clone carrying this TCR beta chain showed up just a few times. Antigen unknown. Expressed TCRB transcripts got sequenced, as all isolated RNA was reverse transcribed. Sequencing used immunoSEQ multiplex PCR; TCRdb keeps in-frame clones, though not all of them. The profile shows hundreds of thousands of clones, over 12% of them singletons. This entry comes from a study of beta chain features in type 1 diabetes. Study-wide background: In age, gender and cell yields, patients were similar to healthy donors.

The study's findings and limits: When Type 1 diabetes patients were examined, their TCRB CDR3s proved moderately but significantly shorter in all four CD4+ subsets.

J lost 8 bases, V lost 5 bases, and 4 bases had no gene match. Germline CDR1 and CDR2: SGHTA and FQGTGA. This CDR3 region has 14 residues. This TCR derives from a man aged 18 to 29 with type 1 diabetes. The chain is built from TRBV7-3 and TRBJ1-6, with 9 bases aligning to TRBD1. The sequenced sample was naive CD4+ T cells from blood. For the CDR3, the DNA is TGTGCCAGCAGCCGGGGACAGGGTTATTCACCCCTCCACTTT. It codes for CASSRGQGYSPLHF.